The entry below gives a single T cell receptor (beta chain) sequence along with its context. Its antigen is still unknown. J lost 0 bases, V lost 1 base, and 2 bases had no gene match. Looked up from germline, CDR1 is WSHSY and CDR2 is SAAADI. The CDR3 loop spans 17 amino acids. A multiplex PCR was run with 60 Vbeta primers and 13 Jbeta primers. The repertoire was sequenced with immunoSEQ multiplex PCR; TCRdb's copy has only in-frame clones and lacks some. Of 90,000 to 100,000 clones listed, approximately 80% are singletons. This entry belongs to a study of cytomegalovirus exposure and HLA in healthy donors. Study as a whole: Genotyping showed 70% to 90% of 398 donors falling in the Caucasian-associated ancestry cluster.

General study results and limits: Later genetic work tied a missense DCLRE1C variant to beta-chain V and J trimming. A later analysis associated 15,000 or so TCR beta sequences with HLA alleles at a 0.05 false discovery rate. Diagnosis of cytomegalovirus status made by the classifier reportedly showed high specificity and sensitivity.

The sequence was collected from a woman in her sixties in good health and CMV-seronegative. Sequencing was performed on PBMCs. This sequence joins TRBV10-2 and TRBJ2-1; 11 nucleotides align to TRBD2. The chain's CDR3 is CASSELGLAVSYNEQFF. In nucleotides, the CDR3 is TGCGCCAGCAGTGAGTTGGGACTAGCGGTCTCCTACAATGAGCAGTTCTTC.